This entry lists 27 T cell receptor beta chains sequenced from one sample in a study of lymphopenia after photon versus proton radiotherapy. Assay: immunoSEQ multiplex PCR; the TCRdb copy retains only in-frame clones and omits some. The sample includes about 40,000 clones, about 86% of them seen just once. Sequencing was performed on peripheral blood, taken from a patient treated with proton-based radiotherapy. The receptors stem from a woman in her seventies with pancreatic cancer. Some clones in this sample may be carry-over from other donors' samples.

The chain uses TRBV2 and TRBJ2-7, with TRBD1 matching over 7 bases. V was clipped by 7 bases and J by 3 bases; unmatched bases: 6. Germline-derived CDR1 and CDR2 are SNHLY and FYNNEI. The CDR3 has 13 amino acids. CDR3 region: CASKGSGGYEQYF. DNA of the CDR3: TGTGCCAGCAAAGGGTCAGGGGGCTACGAGCAGTACTTC.

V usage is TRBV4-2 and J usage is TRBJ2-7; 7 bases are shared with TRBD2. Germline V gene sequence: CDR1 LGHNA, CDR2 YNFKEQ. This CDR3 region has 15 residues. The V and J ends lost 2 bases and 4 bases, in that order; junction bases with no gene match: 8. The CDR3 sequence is CASSQRLAGGYEQYF. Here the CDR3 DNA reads TGTGCCAGCAGCCAACGACTAGCCGGCGGATACGAGCAGTACTTC.

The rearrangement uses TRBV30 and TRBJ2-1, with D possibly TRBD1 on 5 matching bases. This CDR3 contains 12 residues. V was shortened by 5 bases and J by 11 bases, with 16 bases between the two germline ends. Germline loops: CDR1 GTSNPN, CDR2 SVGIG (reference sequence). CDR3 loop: CAWSPSRQKQFF. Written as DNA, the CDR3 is TGTGCCTGGTCCCCCTCTCGACAGAAGCAGTTCTTC.

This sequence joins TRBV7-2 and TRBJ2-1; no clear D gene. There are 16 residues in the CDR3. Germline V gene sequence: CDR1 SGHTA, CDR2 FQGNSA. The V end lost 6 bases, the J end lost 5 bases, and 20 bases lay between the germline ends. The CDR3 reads CASSPSPRATNNEQFF. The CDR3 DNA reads TGTGCCAGCAGTCCCTCCCCACGTGCGACCAACAATGAGCAGTTCTTC.

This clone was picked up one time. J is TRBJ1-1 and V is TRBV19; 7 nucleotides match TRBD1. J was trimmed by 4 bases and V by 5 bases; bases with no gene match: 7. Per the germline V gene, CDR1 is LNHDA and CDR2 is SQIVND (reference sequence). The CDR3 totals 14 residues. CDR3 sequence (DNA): TGTGCCAGTAGTGACCGACAGGGAGTCACTGAAGCTTTCTTT. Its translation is CASSDRQGVTEAFF.

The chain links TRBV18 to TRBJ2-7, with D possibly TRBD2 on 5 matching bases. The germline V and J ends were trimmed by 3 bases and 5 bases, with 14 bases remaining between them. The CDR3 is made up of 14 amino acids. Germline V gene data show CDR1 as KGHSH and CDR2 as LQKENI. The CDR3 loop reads CASSPLRGLNEQYF. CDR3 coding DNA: TGTGCCAGCTCACCGTTACGGGGTTTGAACGAGCAGTACTTC. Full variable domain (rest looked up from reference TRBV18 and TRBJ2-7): NAGVMQNPRHLVRRRGQEARLRCSPMKGHSHVYWYRQLPEEGLKFMVYLQKENIIDESGMPKERFSAEFPKEGPSILRIQQVVRGDSAAYFCASSPLRGLNEQYFGPGTRLTVT.

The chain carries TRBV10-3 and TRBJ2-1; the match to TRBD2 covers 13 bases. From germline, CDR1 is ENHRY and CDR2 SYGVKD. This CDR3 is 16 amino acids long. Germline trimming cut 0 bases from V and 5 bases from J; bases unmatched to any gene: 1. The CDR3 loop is CAISESTSGRDNEQFF. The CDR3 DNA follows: TGTGCCATCAGTGAGTCAACTAGCGGGAGGGACAATGAGCAGTTCTTC.

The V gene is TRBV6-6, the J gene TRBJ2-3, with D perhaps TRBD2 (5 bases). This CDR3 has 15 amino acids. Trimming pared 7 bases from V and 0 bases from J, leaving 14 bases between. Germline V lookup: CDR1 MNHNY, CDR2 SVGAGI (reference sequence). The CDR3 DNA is TGTGCCAGCAACCGTAACGGGATCAGCACAGATACGCAGTATTTT. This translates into CASNRNGISTDTQYF.

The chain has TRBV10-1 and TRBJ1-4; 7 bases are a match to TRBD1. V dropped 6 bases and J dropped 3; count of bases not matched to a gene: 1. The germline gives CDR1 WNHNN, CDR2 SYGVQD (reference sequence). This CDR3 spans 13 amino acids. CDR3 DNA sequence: TGCGCCAGCAGCGGGACAGCTAATGAAAAACTGTTTTTT. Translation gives CASSGTANEKLFF.

This chain's CDR3 is CASSLRQGDPQPQHF. The CDR3 DNA is TGTGCCAGCAGTTTACGGCAGGGGGACCCTCAGCCCCAGCATTTT. This rearrangement joins TRBV27 to TRBJ1-5; 7 bases are a match to TRBD1. The CDR3 extends over 15 amino acids. CDR1 is MNHEY, CDR2 SMNVEV, per germline (reference sequence). V lost 2 bases and J lost 6; bases outside the gene matches: 7.

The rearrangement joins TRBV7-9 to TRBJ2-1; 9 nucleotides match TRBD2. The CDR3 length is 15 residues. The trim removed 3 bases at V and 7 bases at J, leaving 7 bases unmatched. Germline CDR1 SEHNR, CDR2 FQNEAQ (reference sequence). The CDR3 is CASSLSSGTRNEQFF. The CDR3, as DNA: TGTGCCAGCAGCTTGTCTAGCGGGACGCGGAATGAGCAGTTCTTC.

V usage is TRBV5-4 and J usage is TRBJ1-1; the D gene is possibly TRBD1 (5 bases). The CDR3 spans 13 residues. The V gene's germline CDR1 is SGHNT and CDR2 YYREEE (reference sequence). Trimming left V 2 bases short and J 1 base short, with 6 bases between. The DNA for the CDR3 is TGTGCCAGCAGCTTTGGACAGAACACTGAAGCTTTCTTT. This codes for CASSFGQNTEAFF.

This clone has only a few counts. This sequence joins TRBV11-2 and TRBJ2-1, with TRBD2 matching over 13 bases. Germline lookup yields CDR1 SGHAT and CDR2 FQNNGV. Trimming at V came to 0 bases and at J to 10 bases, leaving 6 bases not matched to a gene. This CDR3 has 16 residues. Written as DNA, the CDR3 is TGTGCCAGCAGCTTAGAAGGGACTAGCGGGACTGCGGAGCAGTTCTTC. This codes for CASSLEGTSGTAEQFF.

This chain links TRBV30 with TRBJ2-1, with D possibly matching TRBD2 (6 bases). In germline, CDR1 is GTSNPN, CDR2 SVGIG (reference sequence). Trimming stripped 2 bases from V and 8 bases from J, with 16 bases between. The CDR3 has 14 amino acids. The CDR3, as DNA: TGTGCCTGGAGTTCCGGGACTCCTGGGTATGAGCAGTTCTTC. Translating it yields CAWSSGTPGYEQFF.

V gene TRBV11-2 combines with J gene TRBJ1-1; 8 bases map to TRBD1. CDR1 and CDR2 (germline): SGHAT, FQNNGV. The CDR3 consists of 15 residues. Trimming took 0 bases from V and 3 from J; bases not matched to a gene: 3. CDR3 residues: CASSLEGQADTEAFF. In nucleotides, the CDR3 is TGTGCCAGCAGCTTAGAGGGACAGGCTGACACTGAAGCTTTCTTT.

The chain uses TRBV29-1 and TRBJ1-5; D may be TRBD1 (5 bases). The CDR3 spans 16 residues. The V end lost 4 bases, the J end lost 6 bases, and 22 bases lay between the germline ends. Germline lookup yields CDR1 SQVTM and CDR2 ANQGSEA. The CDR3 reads CSVGLPGTLRGQPQHF. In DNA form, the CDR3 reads TGCAGCGTTGGACTGCCAGGGACTTTAAGAGGTCAGCCCCAGCATTTT.

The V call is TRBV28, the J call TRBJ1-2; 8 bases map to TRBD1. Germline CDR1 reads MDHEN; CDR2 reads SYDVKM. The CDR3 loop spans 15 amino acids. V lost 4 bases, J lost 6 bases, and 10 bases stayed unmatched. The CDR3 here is CASSSTTGALDGYTF. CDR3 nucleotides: TGTGCCAGCAGTTCCACGACAGGGGCGCTGGATGGCTACACCTTC.

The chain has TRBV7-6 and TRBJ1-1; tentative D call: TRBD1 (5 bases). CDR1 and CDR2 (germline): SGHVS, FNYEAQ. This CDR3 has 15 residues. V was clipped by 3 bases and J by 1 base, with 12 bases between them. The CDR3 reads CASSLEAQGNTEAFF. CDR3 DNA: TGTGCCAGCAGCTTGGAGGCTCAGGGGAACACTGAAGCTTTCTTT.

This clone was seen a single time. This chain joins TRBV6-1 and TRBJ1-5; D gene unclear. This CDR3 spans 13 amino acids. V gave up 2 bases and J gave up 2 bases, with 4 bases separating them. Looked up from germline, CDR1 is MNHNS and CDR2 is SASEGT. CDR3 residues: CASSESGNQPQHF. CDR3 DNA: TGTGCCAGCAGTGAAAGTGGCAATCAGCCCCAGCATTTT.

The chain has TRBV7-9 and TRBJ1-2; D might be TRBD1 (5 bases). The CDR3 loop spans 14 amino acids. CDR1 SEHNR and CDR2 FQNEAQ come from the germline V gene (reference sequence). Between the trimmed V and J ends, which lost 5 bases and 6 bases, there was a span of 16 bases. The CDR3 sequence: CASSLVRGVDGYTF. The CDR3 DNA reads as TGTGCCAGCAGCCTTGTGAGGGGCGTCGATGGCTACACCTTC.

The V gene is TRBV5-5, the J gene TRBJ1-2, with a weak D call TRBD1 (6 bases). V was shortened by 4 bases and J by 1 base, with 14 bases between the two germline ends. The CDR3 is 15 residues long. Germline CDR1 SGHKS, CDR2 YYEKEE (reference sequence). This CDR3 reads CASSPSTGSNYGYTF. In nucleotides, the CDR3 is TGTGCCAGCAGCCCGTCGACAGGTAGTAACTATGGCTACACCTTC. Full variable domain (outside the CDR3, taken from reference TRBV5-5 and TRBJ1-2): DAGVTQSPTHLIKTRGQQVTLRCSPISGHKSVSWYQQVLGQGPQFIFQYYEKEERGRGNFPDRFSARQFPNYSSELNVNALLLGDSALYLCASSPSTGSNYGYTFGSGTRLTVV.

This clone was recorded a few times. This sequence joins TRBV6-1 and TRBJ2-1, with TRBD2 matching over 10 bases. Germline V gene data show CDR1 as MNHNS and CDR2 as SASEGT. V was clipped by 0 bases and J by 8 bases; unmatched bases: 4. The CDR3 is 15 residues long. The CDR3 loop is CASSEAASGSDEQFF. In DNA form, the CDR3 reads TGTGCCAGCAGTGAAGCGGCTAGCGGGAGTGATGAGCAGTTCTTC.

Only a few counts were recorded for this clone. DNA of the CDR3: TGCAGCGTTCGACAGGGAAGATACGGCTACACCTTC. Its protein is CSVRQGRYGYTF. The gene calls are TRBV29-1 and TRBJ1-2; 7 positions match TRBD1. V was clipped by 5 bases and J by 8 bases; unmatched bases: 8. Per germline, CDR1 SQVTM and CDR2 ANQGSEA. The CDR3 spans 12 residues. The whole variable domain, remainder taken from reference TRBV29-1 and TRBJ1-2, is SAVISQKPSRDICQRGTSLTIQCQVDSQVTMMFWYRQQPGQSLTLIATANQGSEATYESGFVIDKFPISRPNLTFSTLTVSNMSPEDSSIYLCSVRQGRYGYTFGSGTRLTVV.

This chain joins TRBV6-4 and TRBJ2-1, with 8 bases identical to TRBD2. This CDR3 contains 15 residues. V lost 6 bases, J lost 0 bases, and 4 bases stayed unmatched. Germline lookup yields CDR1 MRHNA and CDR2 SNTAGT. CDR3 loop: CASRKSGSSYNEQFF. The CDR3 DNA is TGTGCCAGCAGAAAAAGCGGGAGCTCCTACAATGAGCAGTTCTTC.

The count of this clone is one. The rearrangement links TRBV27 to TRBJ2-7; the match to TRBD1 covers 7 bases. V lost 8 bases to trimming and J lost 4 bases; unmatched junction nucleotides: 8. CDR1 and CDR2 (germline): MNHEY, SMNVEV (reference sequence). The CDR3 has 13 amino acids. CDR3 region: CASGHRQGYEQYF. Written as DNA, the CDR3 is TGTGCCAGCGGTCATAGACAGGGATACGAGCAGTACTTC.

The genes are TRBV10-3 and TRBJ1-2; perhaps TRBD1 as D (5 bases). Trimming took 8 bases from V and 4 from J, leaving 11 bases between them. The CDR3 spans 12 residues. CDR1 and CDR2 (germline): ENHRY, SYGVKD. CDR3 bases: TGTGCCATCGCAGGGACCCCCTATGGCTACACCTTC. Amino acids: CAIAGTPYGYTF.

The CDR3 coding sequence is TGCGCCAGCAGCTTGGACCCGGGACACCGCACAGATACGCAGTATTTT. Protein product: CASSLDPGHRTDTQYF. The genes are TRBV5-1 and TRBJ2-3; TRBD1 is a possible D gene (6 bases). Germline lookup yields CDR1 SGHRS and CDR2 YFSETQ. The CDR3 covers 16 residues. The V end lost 0 bases, the J end lost 1 base, and 12 bases lay between the germline ends.